This T cell receptor (beta chain) was found in a study of CD8+ T cells in alopecia areata. Study-level background: Among treated patients, oral tofacitinib was administered at 5 to 10 mg twice daily.

Concerning this clone itself: What it binds is not known.

Regarding the study as a whole: A great number of expanded lesional clones endured in scalp and blood during tofacitinib. Clarity of TCR sharing across patients fell short of that in mice, possibly HLA-related.

Reverse transcription of extracted RNA yielded cDNA, which provided the sequencing template. Measured with immunoSEQ multiplex PCR; TCRdb has only the in-frame clones, and not every one. The sample comprises about 110,000 clones, roughly 84% of which are singletons, and 24% rests with the top ten. Looked up from germline, CDR1 is SEHNR and CDR2 is FQNEAQ (reference sequence). V was shortened by 0 bases and J by 7 bases, with 13 bases between the two germline ends. This CDR3 has 14 residues. Sample treatment: oral pan-JAK inhibitor, 5-10 mg twice daily. Samples from alopecia areata patients were lesional scalp punch biopsies and peripheral blood.

The rearrangement links TRBV7-9 to TRBJ2-7; a possible D gene is TRBD1 (5 bases). The material sequenced was CD8+ T cells sorted from blood, taken at week 24, from a patient treated with tofacitinib. The receptor was derived from a human donor with alopecia areata. CDR3 sequence reads: CASSLATGQREQYF. The DNA for the CDR3 is TGTGCCAGCAGCTTAGCAACAGGTCAACGAGAGCAGTACTTC.